This T cell receptor (beta chain) was obtained from a study of breast tumors, draining lymph nodes, adjacent tissues (dated by TCRdb to the mid-2010s). Looking at the study overall: Breast cancer patients provided tumor, adjacent nontumor tissue and axillary lymph nodes, and the study compared the TCR beta repertoires across these three sources. In human breast cancer, the study set out to evaluate how tumor, surrounding tissue and draining lymph node repertoires relate to one another and whether T cells may move between these sites.

The CDR3 contains 15 residues, cysteine and phenylalanine counted. Only the CDR3 part of the read is kept: 45 bases, read in frame from the first base. According to the germline V gene (reference sequence), CDR1 reads SEHNR and CDR2 reads FQNEAQ. Trimming leaves V shorter by 5 bases and J shorter by 3 bases, with the junction holding 10 bases beyond the gene matches. Here is what the overall study found, with its caveats: The conclusion that tumor T cells originate in lymph nodes was framed as consistent with a hypothesis rather than directly demonstrated. A scenario in which most tumor T cells derive from the lymph node and then expand within tumor tissue was judged to be consistent with the data. In luminal-like breast cancer, tumor and nontumor tissue repertoires resembled each other significantly more than in basal-like breast cancer. Tumors showed preferential V and J gene usage, and their T-cell repertoire diversity fell below that of lymph nodes yet above that of nontumor tissue.

The reads were generated on an Illumina HiSeq 2000. TCR beta chain libraries were generated by multiplex PCR amplification. High-throughput sequencing was used to analyze the amplified TCR beta chain products. Using fastp at Q25 and MiXCR, TCRdb reprocessed the public reads and kept productive beta chains. When rows share a CDR3 protein, they turn into one entry using the most common DNA and genes. The sample contains about 100,000 distinct CDR3 sequences, approximately 21% of them found a single time. Roughly 1.2% of the sample is taken by the ten largest. Lymph node samples came from the axillary draining lymph nodes of breast cancer patients. This clonotype was seen repeatedly, ten times or more. No cognate antigen has been identified for it. Base-call qualities are not available, and no considerably larger clone is one nucleotide away.

The sequence was obtained from a female donor with breast cancer. Some clones in this sample may be carry-over from other donors' samples. The chain is made from TRBV7-9 and TRBJ2-7, with 7 bases matching TRBD1. The sample comprised axillary lymph node tissue. The CDR3 loop reads CASSPADRVGYEQYF. The nucleotides read TGTGCCAGCAGCCCCGCCGACAGGGTTGGCTACGAGCAGTACTTC.